Listed below are T cell receptor beta chains from one sample, sequenced in a study of T cell responses to AZD1222 COVID-19 vaccine. Here immunoSEQ multiplex PCR was the method, and the copy in TCRdb shows in-frame clones only, minus some. The sample records 73,000 or so clones, approximately 90% being singletons. The source was peripheral blood, collected on day 0 of AZD1222 vaccination. Source of these receptors: an adult in good health. Both conserved end residues are part of each CDR3. The D gene is left open where the match is weak. The size entry is marked missing in some rows and otherwise reads once, few, many or a size class.

d_call: -; j_call: TRBJ2-2; clone_size: -; v_call: TRBV5-1; cdr3_nt: TGCGCCAGCAGCCGAGGTGGGGCGGGCGGGGAGCTGTTTTTT; cdr3_aa: CASSRGGAGGELFF
d_call: -; j_call: TRBJ2-7; clone_size: -; v_call: TRBV25-1; cdr3_nt: TGTGCCAGCAGCGCCGGACAGACAGACTCCTACGAGCAGTACTTC; cdr3_aa: CASSAGQTDSYEQYF
d_call: -; j_call: TRBJ2-1; clone_size: -; v_call: TRBV6-5; cdr3_nt: TGTGCCAGCAGCGGACCGGGCGGTTCCTACAATGAGCAGTTCTTC; cdr3_aa: CASSGPGGSYNEQFF
d_call: TRBD1; j_call: TRBJ1-6; clone_size: -; v_call: TRBV10-3; cdr3_nt: TGTGCCATCAGTGAGTCGTTAGTTGGACAGGGTAAGCGTTCACCCCTCCACTTT; cdr3_aa: CAISESLVGQGKRSPLHF
d_call: -; j_call: TRBJ2-7; clone_size: few; v_call: TRBV7-6; cdr3_nt: TGTGCCAGCAGCTTAGGGGGGTCCCTTGACGAGCAGTACTTC; cdr3_aa: CASSLGGSLDEQYF
d_call: -; j_call: TRBJ2-6; clone_size: -; v_call: TRBV28; cdr3_nt: TGTGCCAGCAGCCCTCCCGGACGTCCCCTGGCCGGGGCCAACGTCCTGACTTTC; cdr3_aa: CASSPPGRPLAGANVLTF
d_call: -; j_call: TRBJ2-1; clone_size: -; v_call: TRBV9; cdr3_nt: TGTGCCAGCAGCGTAGCCGGGACGGAGGCGTACAATGAGCAGTTCTTC; cdr3_aa: CASSVAGTEAYNEQFF
d_call: -; j_call: TRBJ1-5; clone_size: once; v_call: TRBV6-5; cdr3_nt: TGTGCCAGCAGTACAGGGATGGGGCAGCCCCAGCATTTT; cdr3_aa: CASSTGMGQPQHF
d_call: -; j_call: TRBJ2-7; clone_size: -; v_call: TRBV15; cdr3_nt: TGTGCCACCAGCAGAGATATTTCCTCCTACGAGCAGTACTTC; cdr3_aa: CATSRDISSYEQYF
d_call: -; j_call: TRBJ2-2; clone_size: -; v_call: TRBV27; cdr3_nt: TGTGCCAGCTCCCTCTCGAACACCGGGGAGCTGTTTTTT; cdr3_aa: CASSLSNTGELFF
d_call: TRBD2; j_call: TRBJ2-3; clone_size: -; v_call: TRBV10-3; cdr3_nt: TGTGCCATCGTGGTCCAAGCGGGAGGCGCAGATACGCAGTATTTT; cdr3_aa: CAIVVQAGGADTQYF
d_call: -; j_call: TRBJ1-2; clone_size: -; v_call: TRBV4-1; cdr3_nt: TGCGCCAGCAGCCATGCCGACCGGTTAGGGAGGGCAGGGGTTGGCTACACCTTC; cdr3_aa: CASSHADRLGRAGVGYTF
d_call: TRBD1; j_call: TRBJ1-1; clone_size: -; v_call: TRBV28; cdr3_nt: TGTGCCAGCAGTTCCCCCCGGGACAGGGCAGCTTTCTTT; cdr3_aa: CASSSPRDRAAFF
d_call: TRBD2; j_call: TRBJ2-1; clone_size: -; v_call: TRBV3-1/TRBV3-2; cdr3_nt: TGTGCCAGCAGCCAAGTTCTAGCGGTCCTCAGCGGGAATGAGCAGTTCTTC; cdr3_aa: CASSQVLAVLSGNEQFF
d_call: TRBD1; j_call: TRBJ1-1; clone_size: -; v_call: TRBV19; cdr3_nt: TGTGCCAGTAGTATCGGACAGGGTATGAACACTGAAGCTTTCTTT; cdr3_aa: CASSIGQGMNTEAFF
d_call: TRBD1; j_call: TRBJ2-1; clone_size: -; v_call: TRBV5-4; cdr3_nt: TGTGCCAGCAGCCCGGACAGGGGTGGGGAGCAGTTCTTC; cdr3_aa: CASSPDRGGEQFF
d_call: -; j_call: TRBJ1-1; clone_size: -; v_call: TRBV28; cdr3_nt: TGTGCCAGCAGCCAACTCACCCGACCGCTGAACACTGAAGCTTTCTTT; cdr3_aa: CASSQLTRPLNTEAFF
d_call: -; j_call: TRBJ2-7; clone_size: -; v_call: TRBV18; cdr3_nt: TGTGCCAGCTCACCTCTATACTCGAAGGACGAGCAGTACTTC; cdr3_aa: CASSPLYSKDEQYF
d_call: -; j_call: TRBJ2-7; clone_size: -; v_call: TRBV3-1/TRBV3-2; cdr3_nt: TGTGCCAGCAGCCAAGATTCGAGCGGTTACTACGAGCAGTACTTC; cdr3_aa: CASSQDSSGYYEQYF
d_call: -; j_call: TRBJ1-1; clone_size: -; v_call: TRBV4-1; cdr3_nt: TGCGCCAGCAGCCCCGCCCGGTTATCTCTTGGCACTGAAGCTTTCTTT; cdr3_aa: CASSPARLSLGTEAFF
d_call: -; j_call: TRBJ1-2; clone_size: -; v_call: TRBV9; cdr3_nt: TGTGCCAGCAGCACCCGGACAGCCTTCTATGGCTACACCTTC; cdr3_aa: CASSTRTAFYGYTF
d_call: -; j_call: TRBJ1-1; clone_size: -; v_call: TRBV3-1/TRBV3-2; cdr3_nt: TGTGCCAGCAGCCAAGAATCGTTAACTGAAGCTTTCTTT; cdr3_aa: CASSQESLTEAFF
d_call: -; j_call: TRBJ2-7; clone_size: -; v_call: TRBV7-3; cdr3_nt: TGTGCCAGCAGCTTAACAGGCGGGGCCGAGCAGTACTTC; cdr3_aa: CASSLTGGAEQYF
d_call: -; j_call: TRBJ2-1; clone_size: -; v_call: TRBV27; cdr3_nt: TGTGTACGTGGGACGAATGAGCAGTTCTTC; cdr3_aa: CVRGTNEQFF
d_call: -; j_call: TRBJ1-6; clone_size: -; v_call: TRBV28; cdr3_nt: TGTGCCAGGTACTCACCCCTCCACTTT; cdr3_aa: CARYSPLHF
d_call: TRBD1; j_call: TRBJ1-2; clone_size: few; v_call: TRBV7-8; cdr3_nt: TGTGCCAGCAGCTTGAACCCGGGACAGAACTATGGCTACACCTTC; cdr3_aa: CASSLNPGQNYGYTF
d_call: TRBD2; j_call: TRBJ2-5; clone_size: -; v_call: TRBV27; cdr3_nt: TGTGCCAGCAAGCGGGAAATGGGGGTTAGGACCCAGTACTTC; cdr3_aa: CASKREMGVRTQYF
d_call: -; j_call: TRBJ2-7; clone_size: -; v_call: TRBV6-5; cdr3_nt: TGTGCCAGCAGAAGTCTACCAAGCTCCTACGAGCAGTACTTC; cdr3_aa: CASRSLPSSYEQYF
d_call: -; j_call: TRBJ2-1; clone_size: -; v_call: TRBV19; cdr3_nt: TGTGCCAGTAGTACGGACGGGGGACGGAATGAGCAGTTCTTC; cdr3_aa: CASSTDGGRNEQFF
d_call: -; j_call: TRBJ1-2; clone_size: -; v_call: TRBV29-1; cdr3_nt: TGCAGCGCCGACCGGGGCCCGGGGAACACCTTC; cdr3_aa: CSADRGPGNTF
d_call: -; j_call: TRBJ1-2; clone_size: -; v_call: TRBV7-8; cdr3_nt: TGTGCCAGCAGCTTCCGGGACGGAGGCTATGGCTACACCTTC; cdr3_aa: CASSFRDGGYGYTF
d_call: TRBD2; j_call: TRBJ2-3; clone_size: -; v_call: TRBV5-6; cdr3_nt: TGTGCCAGCAGCTCCAGACTAGCGGGGGGCACAGATACGCAGTATTTT; cdr3_aa: CASSSRLAGGTDTQYF
d_call: -; j_call: TRBJ2-2; clone_size: -; v_call: TRBV3-1/TRBV3-2; cdr3_nt: TGTGCCAGCAGCCAAGGGAATCCCGGGGAGCTGTTTTTT; cdr3_aa: CASSQGNPGELFF
d_call: TRBD2; j_call: TRBJ2-1; clone_size: -; v_call: TRBV4-1; cdr3_nt: TGCGCCAGCAGCCAGGGACCGGGACTAGGCTCAGCTGAGCAGTTCTTC; cdr3_aa: CASSQGPGLGSAEQFF
d_call: TRBD2; j_call: TRBJ2-7; clone_size: once; v_call: TRBV7-8; cdr3_nt: TGTGCCAGCAGCCCCCGGCGGGAGGGTTCTCCTCAGCAGTACTTC; cdr3_aa: CASSPRREGSPQQYF
d_call: -; j_call: TRBJ1-1; clone_size: -; v_call: TRBV23-1; cdr3_nt: TGCGCCAGCAGTTTTAGGGGCTGGACTGAAGCTTTCTTT; cdr3_aa: CASSFRGWTEAFF
d_call: TRBD2; j_call: TRBJ2-2; clone_size: once; v_call: TRBV5-5; cdr3_nt: TGTGCCAGCAGCTTCGGACTAGCGGACACCGGGGAGCTGTTTTTT; cdr3_aa: CASSFGLADTGELFF
d_call: -; j_call: TRBJ1-5; clone_size: -; v_call: TRBV28; cdr3_nt: TGTGCCAGCAGCACCGCCGGGGTGGGCAATCAGCCCCAGCATTTT; cdr3_aa: CASSTAGVGNQPQHF
d_call: TRBD1; j_call: TRBJ1-6; clone_size: -; v_call: TRBV29-1; cdr3_nt: TGCAGCACAAGGACAGGGGAGGGTTCACCCCTCCACTTT; cdr3_aa: CSTRTGEGSPLHF
d_call: TRBD1; j_call: TRBJ1-4; clone_size: -; v_call: TRBV9; cdr3_nt: TGTGCCAGCAGCCGGGACAGGGGGAGAACTAATGAAAAACTGTTTTTT; cdr3_aa: CASSRDRGRTNEKLFF
d_call: TRBD2; j_call: TRBJ2-7; clone_size: once; v_call: TRBV30; cdr3_nt: TGTGCCGGAGGTAGCGGGGCGTCCTACGAGCAGTACTTC; cdr3_aa: CAGGSGASYEQYF
d_call: TRBD2; j_call: TRBJ2-7; clone_size: once; v_call: TRBV18; cdr3_nt: TGTGCCAGCTCACCACCCTCGGGAGGAGCCTACGAGCAGTACTTC; cdr3_aa: CASSPPSGGAYEQYF
d_call: -; j_call: TRBJ2-7; clone_size: -; v_call: TRBV5-5; cdr3_nt: TGTGCCAGCAGCTACTCACAGGGAAGAACCTACGAGCAGTACTTC; cdr3_aa: CASSYSQGRTYEQYF
d_call: -; j_call: TRBJ1-1; clone_size: -; v_call: TRBV19; cdr3_nt: TGTGCCAGTAGTCCCGGGGTTTCTGAAGCTTTCTTT; cdr3_aa: CASSPGVSEAFF
d_call: -; j_call: TRBJ2-1; clone_size: once; v_call: TRBV7-3; cdr3_nt: TGTGCCAGCAGTCCCGAGCCCAGGGGAAATGAGCAGTTCTTC; cdr3_aa: CASSPEPRGNEQFF
d_call: -; j_call: TRBJ1-4; clone_size: -; v_call: TRBV30; cdr3_nt: TGTGCCTGGAGTCCGGGCCGCAATGAAAAACTGTTTTTT; cdr3_aa: CAWSPGRNEKLFF
d_call: TRBD2; j_call: TRBJ2-1; clone_size: few; v_call: TRBV11-2; cdr3_nt: TGTGCCAGCAGCCAACAGGCTAGCGGGTCGTCCTACAATGAGCAGTTCTTC; cdr3_aa: CASSQQASGSSYNEQFF
d_call: -; j_call: TRBJ1-6; clone_size: -; v_call: TRBV7-3; cdr3_nt: TGTGCCAGCAGCTCTCGACGTAATAATTCACCCCTCCACTTT; cdr3_aa: CASSSRRNNSPLHF
d_call: -; j_call: TRBJ1-2; clone_size: -; v_call: TRBV30; cdr3_nt: TGTGCCTGGAGTTCAGGGGTCGGCTACACCTTC; cdr3_aa: CAWSSGVGYTF
d_call: TRBD1; j_call: TRBJ2-7; clone_size: -; v_call: TRBV4-1; cdr3_nt: TGCGCCAGCAGCCAAGCCGACAGGGGTTCCTACGAGCAGTACTTC; cdr3_aa: CASSQADRGSYEQYF
d_call: TRBD2; j_call: TRBJ2-1; clone_size: -; v_call: TRBV28; cdr3_nt: TGTGCCAGCAGTCTTCACGCCCCTAGCGGGAGTCGTAATGAGCAGTTCTTC; cdr3_aa: CASSLHAPSGSRNEQFF
d_call: TRBD2; j_call: TRBJ2-1; clone_size: -; v_call: TRBV4-1; cdr3_nt: TGCGCCAGCAGCCAAGAGGTAGCGGGCCAGCAGTTCTTC; cdr3_aa: CASSQEVAGQQFF
d_call: -; j_call: TRBJ1-3; clone_size: -; v_call: TRBV12-3/TRBV12-4; cdr3_nt: TGTGCCAGCAGTTTGCGTGGAAACACCATATATTTT; cdr3_aa: CASSLRGNTIYF